This T cell receptor (beta chain) was identified during a study of T cell changes during pregnancy in multiple sclerosis. Method: immunoSEQ multiplex PCR; TCRdb's copy keeps in-frame clones and lacks some. The data hold tens of thousands of clones, with 80% to 95% observed a single time. V gave up 0 bases and J gave up 0 bases, with 7 bases separating them. Germline lookup yields CDR1 SGHRS and CDR2 YFSETQ. CDR3 length: 15 residues. The material sequenced was CD8+ T cells from peripheral blood mononuclear cells, taken in the second trimester of pregnancy. This receptor was taken from a female donor with multiple sclerosis, enrolled in a pregnancy study. The chain carries TRBV5-1 and TRBJ2-1; D is unresolved. DNA of the CDR3: TGCGCCAGCAGCTTGGGGTACAGCTCCTACAATGAGCAGTTCTTC. Encoded protein: CASSLGYSSYNEQFF.